The rows below give T cell receptor beta chains drawn from one sample of a study of kidney transplant recipient with SARS-CoV-2 infection. TCRdb reprocessed the reads via MiXCR and lists one record per CDR3 protein. Of 200,000 to 300,000 distinct CDR3 sequences in the sample, more than 25% were seen once. Sequencing was performed on a blood sample, taken at baseline and between days 110 and 120 from a kidney transplant recipient. The receptors come from a male patient between 25 and 40 years old who had COVID-19 and was a kidney transplant recipient. Some T cells could come from the graft donor. Each CDR3 is given without its conserved first and last residue. Each record gives: V gene, J gene, CDR3 protein.

V: TRBV3-1; J: TRBJ2-2; CDR3: ASSQQYPISGLTGELF
V: TRBV27; J: TRBJ1-2; CDR3: ACSLRVNYGYT
V: TRBV6-4; J: TRBJ1-2; CDR3: ASSEAGITNYGYT
V: TRBV21-1; J: TRBJ2-1; CDR3: ASSKALSGTNKQF
V: TRBV3-1; J: TRBJ1-6; CDR3: ASSHGYYSYNSPLH
V: TRBV11-2; J: TRBJ2-3; CDR3: AGSLLTSGSYTDTQY
V: TRBV27; J: TRBJ1-1; CDR3: ASSSIAMNTEAF
V: TRBV4-2; J: TRBJ2-1; CDR3: ASSQDRRLAGGGDNEQF
V: TRBV29-1; J: TRBJ1-1; CDR3: SVRGLSLDTEAF
V: TRBV7-9; J: TRBJ2-3; CDR3: ASSLEGGTDTQY
V: TRBV7-9; J: TRBJ1-2; CDR3: ASSCVLYHGKTYGYT
V: TRBV5-8; J: TRBJ1-3; CDR3: ASSFGTGPSGNTIY
V: TRBV20-1; J: TRBJ2-1; CDR3: SARRTGDRISNEQF
V: TRBV5-4; J: TRBJ1-3; CDR3: ASSLGQGVTGNTIY
V: TRBV7-2; J: TRBJ1-5; CDR3: ASSFGTNNQPQH
V: TRBV19; J: TRBJ2-7; CDR3: ASSIDPDRSEQY
V: TRBV5-4; J: TRBJ1-2; CDR3: ASGEGTGIYGYT
V: TRBV15; J: TRBJ1-4; CDR3: ATSRDRGENEKLF
V: TRBV28; J: TRBJ2-4; CDR3: ASSFLGAGNIQY
V: TRBV6-5; J: TRBJ1-1; CDR3: ASSYSLENTEAF